One TCR beta chain is described in this entry. As yet, its antigen is unknown. With V trimmed by 0 bases and J by 0 bases, 5 bases remained unmatched. Germline assignment: CDR1 SGHRS and CDR2 YFSETQ. The CDR3 loop spans 17 amino acids. TCRdb's table, derived via immunoSEQ multiplex PCR, lists solely in-frame clones and lacks some. Of over 85,000 clones listed, approximately 88% were seen once; the top ten hold over 15%. This sample stems from a study of T cell responses to AZD1222 COVID-19 vaccine. Whole-study findings and limits: Two AZD1222 doses significantly raised spike-specific TCR breadth and depth over controls.

This rearrangement joins TRBV5-1 to TRBJ2-3; TRBD2 matches 9 bases. The sequence was obtained from an adult in good health. This sample comprised peripheral blood, obtained on day 0 of AZD1222 vaccination. The CDR3 sequence: CASSLGSSGKSTDTQYF. The CDR3, as DNA: TGCGCCAGCAGCTTGGGGTCTAGCGGGAAGAGCACAGATACGCAGTATTTT.